The 22 T cell receptor beta chains reported below all come from one sample, sequenced in a study of T cells after yellow fever vaccination. Via MiXCR, TCRdb re-called the 5' RACE reads, giving one row per CDR3 protein. The data hold 350,000 to 450,000 distinct CDR3 sequences, with around 20% observed a single time. Sequencing used PBMCs, obtained before the yellow fever booster vaccination. These receptors originate from a man aged 18 to 29 who received the YFV17D yellow fever vaccine.

The V call is TRBV7-2, the J call TRBJ1-6; 9 nucleotides align to TRBD1. The V gene end was trimmed by 5 bases and the J gene end by 9 bases; junction bases not matched to a gene: 8. The CDR3 sequence is 15 residues long. CDR1 and CDR2 from the germline V gene are SGHTA and FQGNSA. The CDR3 spells CASSRFRDRASPLHF. The CDR3 region has the DNA TGTGCCAGCAGCCGATTCCGGGACAGGGCTTCACCCCTCCACTTT.

This clonotype was seen a handful of times. The chain joins TRBV5-1 to TRBJ2-7, with D tentatively TRBD1 (6 bases). The CDR3 spans 15 residues. Germline loops: CDR1 SGHRS, CDR2 YFSETQ. V was cut by 4 bases and J by 6 bases, with 20 bases left in between. CDR3 in amino acids: CASSPGTPDAAEQYV. As DNA, the CDR3 is TGCGCCAGCAGCCCCGGGACACCCGACGCGGCCGAGCAGTACGTC.

This clonotype was counted ten times or more. The CDR3 DNA sequence: TGCAGTGTGCGGGGGGCTCGATCCAGCACAGATACGCAGTATTTT. This sequence encodes CSVRGARSSTDTQYF. This sequence joins TRBV20-1 and TRBJ2-3; 8 bases map to TRBD2. This CDR3 region has 15 residues. The V gene end was trimmed by 7 bases and the J gene end by 0 bases; junction bases not matched to a gene: 9. Germline CDR1 is DFQATT and CDR2 is SNEGSKA (reference sequence).

This chain connects TRBV18 to TRBJ2-1, with a tentative D call TRBD1 (6 bases). Between the trimmed V and J ends, which lost 5 bases and 0 bases, there was a span of 11 bases. This CDR3 has 15 amino acids. Per germline, CDR1 KGHSH and CDR2 LQKENI. The CDR3 loop is CASSTGYDSYNEQFF. The CDR3 nucleotides are TGTGCCAGCTCAACAGGGTATGACTCCTACAATGAGCAGTTCTTC.

The chain uses TRBV7-2 and TRBJ2-7; TRBD1 agrees at 7 bases. J was trimmed by 6 bases and V by 3 bases; bases with no gene match: 2. The CDR3 loop spans 12 amino acids. The germline gives CDR1 SGHTA, CDR2 FQGNSA. For the CDR3, the DNA is TGTGCCAGCAGCTTCGGACAGGCCGAGCAGTACTTC. It specifies CASSFGQAEQYF. The complete variable domain, with remaining parts taken from reference TRBV7-2 and TRBJ2-7, reads GAGVSQSPSNKVTEKGKDVELRCDPISGHTALYWYRQSLGQGLEFLIYFQGNSAPDKSGLPSDRFSAERTGGSVSTLTIQRTQQEDSAVYLCASSFGQAEQYFGPGTRLTVT.

Only a few counts were recorded for this clonotype. The chain couples TRBV7-8 to TRBJ2-3, with D perhaps matching TRBD2 (6 bases). CDR1 and CDR2 from the germline V gene are SGHVS and FQNEAQ. V was pared by 5 bases and J by 1 base, with 25 bases between. This CDR3 is 19 amino acids long. CDR3 residues: CASSQGGRFLVGGTDTQYF. As DNA, the CDR3 is TGTGCCAGCAGCCAAGGAGGGAGGTTTCTGGTGGGGGGCACAGATACGCAGTATTTT.

This clonotype was seen a handful of times. This sequence joins TRBV2 and TRBJ2-7, with D possibly being TRBD1 (5 bases). This CDR3 is built from 13 residues. Trimming took 3 bases from V and 6 from J, leaving 12 bases between them. Germline V CDR1 and CDR2: SNHLY, FYNNEI. The chain's CDR3 is CASSEPGMVEQYV. Written as DNA, the CDR3 is TGTGCCAGCAGTGAGCCAGGGATGGTCGAGCAGTACGTC.

This clonotype was seen a few times. This chain joins TRBV25-1 and TRBJ1-1; no clear D gene. The V end was cut by 5 bases, the J end by 10 bases, with 17 bases between. Germline CDR1 and CDR2: MGHDK and SYGVNS. The CDR3 has 13 amino acids. Written as DNA, the CDR3 is TGTGCCAGCAGTCCCGGGAGAGCGTTTGTAGCTTTCTTT. This sequence encodes CASSPGRAFVAFF.

This clonotype came up many times. V is TRBV5-1 and J is TRBJ2-3; TRBD2 might be the D (5 bases). Deletions cut 1 base from V and 3 bases from J, with 12 bases between. This CDR3 spans 15 amino acids. Germline V gene sequence: CDR1 SGHRS, CDR2 YFSETQ. In DNA form, the CDR3 reads TGCGCCAGCAGCTTGAGAGGAGGAAGGACAGATACGCAGTATTTT. This sequence encodes CASSLRGGRTDTQYF.

The J gene is TRBJ1-5, the V gene TRBV12-3 or TRBV12-4, with 12 bases lining up with TRBD1. The junction had 4 bases not matched to a gene; V was cut back by 6 bases and J by 4 bases. CDR3 length: 15 residues. As DNA, the CDR3 is TGTGCCAGCAGGGTGGGACAGGGGGCTAATCAGCCCCAGCATTTT. It encodes CASRVGQGANQPQHF.

This clonotype appeared once. The chain combines TRBV20-1 with TRBJ2-5, with D unclear. V lost 3 bases and J lost 2, with 4 bases in between. The CDR3 has 11 residues. CDR1 and CDR2 (germline): DFQATT, SNEGSKA (reference sequence). CDR3 DNA: TGCAGTGCTAGTGGGCAAGAGACCCAGTACTTC. This encodes CSASGQETQYF.

V gene TRBV28 combines with J gene TRBJ1-5, with D uncertain. CDR1 and CDR2 (germline): MDHEN, SYDVKM. The V gene lost 3 bases and the J gene lost 7 bases, with 7 bases spanning the gap. This CDR3 is built from 12 residues. The CDR3 reads CASSLYAQPQHF. The CDR3 DNA sequence: TGTGCCAGCAGTTTGTACGCGCAGCCCCAGCATTTT. Complete variable domain (other parts from reference TRBV28 and TRBJ1-5): DVKVTQSSRYLVKRTGEKVFLECVQDMDHENMFWYRQDPGLGLRLIYFSYDVKMKEKGDIPEGYSVSREKKERFSLILESASTNQTSMYLCASSLYAQPQHFGDGTRLSIL.

This clonotype was recorded a few times. The chain uses TRBV25-1 and TRBJ1-6; TRBD1 might be the D (6 bases). Trimming left V 8 bases short and J 6 bases short, with 17 bases between. CDR1 is MGHDK, CDR2 SYGVNS, per germline. This CDR3 contains 15 residues. For the CDR3, the DNA is TGTGCCAGCCGGGGAAGGGGGTTTGGTAATTCACCCCTCCACTTT. Translation: CASRGRGFGNSPLHF.

This clonotype was detected only a few times. This chain connects TRBV24-1 to TRBJ1-1, with 7 bases lining up with TRBD1. The trim removed 11 bases at V and 5 bases at J, leaving 4 bases unmatched. Germline values: CDR1 KGHDR, CDR2 SFDVKD. This CDR3 spans 11 amino acids. CDR3 sequence (DNA): TGTGCCAGAGCCAGGGGGACTGAAGCTTTCTTT. The encoded protein is CARARGTEAFF.

This clonotype was observed a few times. CDR3: CATSTGYQPQHF. The DNA for the CDR3 is TGTGCCACCAGCACAGGGTATCAGCCCCAGCATTTT. The V gene is TRBV24-1, the J gene TRBJ1-5, with D possibly TRBD1 on 6 matching bases. The CDR3 covers 12 residues. Germline lookup yields CDR1 KGHDR and CDR2 SFDVKD. The V end lost 7 bases, the J end lost 5 bases, and 8 bases lay between the germline ends.

This rearrangement joins TRBV11-2 to TRBJ1-2; the D gene is possibly TRBD1 (6 bases). The V gene lost 4 bases and the J gene lost 8 bases, with 14 bases spanning the gap. The germline CDR1 and CDR2 sequences are SGHAT and FQNNGV. The CDR3 length is 13 residues. The CDR3 coding sequence is TGTGCCAGCAGCTGGGAGGCAGGGGCGGGCTACACCTTC. It translates to CASSWEAGAGYTF.

This clonotype was seen more than once but under ten times. This sequence joins TRBV18 and TRBJ1-1; D is ambiguous. V lost 2 bases, J lost 4 bases, and 5 bases lay in between. The CDR3 loop spans 12 amino acids. The germline gives CDR1 KGHSH, CDR2 LQKENI. The CDR3 sequence is CASSPEGTEAFF. The CDR3 DNA is TGTGCCAGCTCACCAGAGGGCACTGAAGCTTTCTTT.

V is TRBV5-1 and J is TRBJ2-7, with unresolved D. CDR1 is SGHRS, CDR2 YFSETQ, per germline. V shed 0 bases and J shed 3 bases, with 10 bases lying between them. The CDR3 loop spans 14 amino acids. CDR3 DNA: TGCGCCAGCAGCTTGGATGGGGATTTCTACGAGCAGTACTTC. Amino acids: CASSLDGDFYEQYF.

In its sample, this clonotype was seen a few times. The chain couples TRBV20-1 to TRBJ2-1; possible D gene TRBD1, 5 bases. Germline-derived CDR1 and CDR2 are DFQATT and SNEGSKA (reference sequence). This CDR3 has 16 residues. Trimming removed 0 bases at V and 4 bases at J, with 16 bases between. CDR3 region: CSARDRGSQVYNEQFF. DNA for the CDR3: TGCAGTGCTAGAGATAGGGGCAGCCAAGTATACAATGAGCAGTTCTTC.

This sequence joins TRBV2 and TRBJ1-1; 9 bases line up with TRBD1. The germline V gene has CDR1 SNHLY and CDR2 FYNNEI. This CDR3 is built from 16 residues. V lost 6 bases, J lost 4 bases, and 12 bases stayed unmatched. CDR3: CASSGPRTGVITEAFF. The CDR3 coding sequence is TGTGCCAGCAGCGGCCCCCGGACAGGGGTTATCACTGAAGCTTTCTTT.

V and J are TRBV12-3 or TRBV12-4 and TRBJ2-5, with 9 bases aligning to TRBD1. This CDR3 has 17 amino acids. The V and J ends lost 6 bases and 4 bases, in that order; junction bases with no gene match: 15. The CDR3 loop is CASRGESGQGVGETQYF. The CDR3 region has the DNA TGTGCCAGCAGGGGAGAATCGGGACAGGGAGTGGGAGAGACCCAGTACTTC.

The chain combines TRBV28 with TRBJ1-2, with 11 bases fitting TRBD1. This CDR3 is 16 amino acids long. Unmatched junction bases numbered 9, after V lost 5 bases and J lost 4 bases. Germline CDR1 reads MDHEN; CDR2 reads SYDVKM. DNA of the CDR3: TGTGCCAGCAGTGACGGACAGGGGGCGTTGAGCTATGGCTACACCTTC. Translated, it gives CASSDGQGALSYGYTF.